This T cell receptor beta chain was sequenced during a study of CD8+ T cells in alopecia areata. There are a few counts of this clone. Gene names are mouse gene names. The read terminates 4 residues ahead of where the CDR3 ends, so the germline J gene completes it. As the sequencing template, cDNA was produced by extracting RNA and reverse transcribing it. TCRdb keeps only in-frame clones here, not all; method: immunoSEQ multiplex PCR. The sample includes around 100,000 clones, none of them occurring once. The CDR3 has 14 amino acids. Germline V gives CDR1 NNHNN, CDR2 SYGAGS (reference sequence). The sample consisted of lesional skin. The V call is TRBV13-2, the J call TRBJ1-1, with 10 positions matching TRBD1. This TCR derives from a C3H/HeJ mouse with alopecia areata. The MHC haplotype of this mouse line is H2-k. Incomplete CDR3 DNA: TGTGCCAGCGGTGATTTGGGACAGGGGCGA. It codes for CASGDLGQGR. The CDR3 as a whole reads CASGDLGQGREVFF.